The 16 T cell receptor beta chains below all came from one sample that was sequenced in a study of blood T cell repertoires in COVID-19. Some clones are missing from TCRdb's copy, which holds only in-frame ones; the method was immunoSEQ multiplex PCR. This sample yields fewer than 80,000 clones, of which nearly 90% are seen a single time; around 4.9% belongs to the top ten. What was sequenced was peripheral blood. These receptors came from a woman in her 50s with active COVID-19.

V gene TRBV10-3 combines with J gene TRBJ1-5; 8 positions agree with TRBD1. The CDR3 extends over 18 amino acids. The V and J ends lost 6 bases and 2 bases, in that order; junction bases with no gene match: 15. Per the germline V gene, CDR1 is ENHRY and CDR2 is SYGVKD. This chain's CDR3 is CAIRAEAGGLIGNQPQHF. The CDR3 coding sequence is TGTGCCATCAGGGCCGAGGCAGGGGGCCTTATTGGCAATCAGCCCCAGCATTTT.

The chain employs TRBV27 and TRBJ2-7; possibly TRBD1 for D (5 bases). This CDR3 region has 13 residues. CDR1 MNHEY and CDR2 SMNVEV come from the germline V gene (reference sequence). Trimming removed 5 bases at V and 1 base at J, with 9 bases between. The CDR3 sequence is CASSPDRSYEQYF. CDR3 DNA sequence: TGTGCCAGCAGTCCCGACAGATCCTACGAGCAGTACTTC.

Concerning this clone itself: The sample contains more than one DNA sequence encoding this CDR3. The chain uses TRBV5-1 and TRBJ2-2; D is undetermined. The V and J ends lost 0 bases and 4 bases respectively, with 4 bases between them. Germline CDR1 and CDR2: SGHRS and YFSETQ. The CDR3 extends over 13 amino acids. CDR3 sequence reads: CASSLDSTGELFF. Written as DNA, the CDR3 is TGCGCCAGCAGCTTGGACAGCACCGGGGAGCTGTTTTTT.

In DNA form, the CDR3 reads TGTGCCTGGGGTCCGGGGGGCACTGAAGCTTTCTTT. Translation: CAWGPGGTEAFF. The genes are TRBV30 and TRBJ1-1, with D possibly being TRBD1 (5 bases). In germline, CDR1 is GTSNPN, CDR2 SVGIG (reference sequence). The V and J ends lost 5 bases and 4 bases respectively, with 11 bases between them. The CDR3 contains 12 residues.

This clone has a single count. The chain couples TRBV7-2 to TRBJ2-5, with D possibly TRBD2 on 6 matching bases. CDR1 and CDR2 (germline): SGHTA, FQGNSA. The CDR3 is 15 amino acids. The V end lost 1 base, the J end lost 2 bases, and 11 bases lay between the germline ends. CDR3 amino acids: CASSLGRGAQETQYF. CDR3 DNA: TGTGCCAGCAGCTTAGGGCGCGGGGCGCAAGAGACCCAGTACTTC. The whole variable domain, remainder taken from reference TRBV7-2 and TRBJ2-5, is GAGVSQSPSNKVTEKGKDVELRCDPISGHTALYWYRQSLGQGLEFLIYFQGNSAPDKSGLPSDRFSAERTGGSVSTLTIQRTQQEDSAVYLCASSLGRGAQETQYFGPGTRLLVL.

The chain combines TRBV27 with TRBJ2-7; 12 positions agree with TRBD2. Germline CDR1 is MNHEY and CDR2 is SMNVEV (reference sequence). The V segment lost 5 bases and the J segment 4 bases; nucleotides outside the gene matches: 9. The CDR3 consists of 16 residues. CDR3 sequence (DNA): TGTGCCAGCAGTACACGGACTAGCGGGATGATGTACGAGCAGTACTTC. Protein: CASSTRTSGMMYEQYF.

V and J are TRBV19 and TRBJ1-5; D is undetermined. Trimming removed 3 bases at V and 5 bases at J, with 17 bases between. Germline V gene lookup returns CDR1 LNHDA and CDR2 SQIVND (reference sequence). The CDR3 loop spans 16 amino acids. CDR3 amino acids: CASSMGSGAGDQPQHF. CDR3 DNA sequence: TGTGCCAGTAGTATGGGGTCGGGAGCCGGTGATCAGCCCCAGCATTTT.

The chain couples TRBV5-1 to TRBJ2-7; weak D call: TRBD2 (6 bases). The V and J ends lost 0 bases and 0 bases respectively, with 10 bases between them. CDR1 is SGHRS, CDR2 YFSETQ, per germline. CDR3 size: 15 residues. CDR3 loop: CASSLGSGLSYEQYF. CDR3 DNA sequence: TGCGCCAGCAGCTTGGGTAGCGGTCTCTCCTACGAGCAGTACTTC. The whole variable domain, filled in from reference TRBV5-1 and TRBJ2-7, reads KAGVTQTPRYLIKTRGQQVTLSCSPISGHRSVSWYQQTPGQGLQFLFEYFSETQRNKGNFPGRFSGRQFSNSRSEMNVSTLELGDSALYLCASSLGSGLSYEQYFGPGTRLTVT.

This clone was seen only once. The chain recombines TRBV12-3 or TRBV12-4 with TRBJ1-1; perhaps TRBD1 as D (5 bases). The CDR3 contains 13 residues. Trimming cost V 6 bases and J 1 base, with 9 bases left between them. Written as DNA, the CDR3 is TGTGCCAGCAGAAAGACAGCGAACACTGAAGCTTTCTTT. Translation gives CASRKTANTEAFF.

The gene calls are TRBV9 and TRBJ1-6, with TRBD1 matching over 11 bases. The germline gives CDR1 SGDLS, CDR2 YYNGEE. The CDR3 covers 15 residues. V was pared by 3 bases and J by 8 bases, with 4 bases of the junction left unmatched. This CDR3 reads CASSAGQGGDSPLHF. Here the CDR3 DNA reads TGTGCCAGCAGCGCGGGACAGGGGGGAGATTCACCCCTCCACTTT.

V gene TRBV6-5 combines with J gene TRBJ1-2; tentative D call: TRBD1 (5 bases). Germline CDR1 MNHEY, CDR2 SVGAGI. CDR3 length: 12 amino acids. Trimming removed 0 bases from V and 8 bases from J, with 7 bases in between. CDR3 amino acids: CASSYSRGGYTF. The DNA of the CDR3 is TGTGCCAGCAGTTACTCTAGGGGAGGCTACACCTTC.

The V call is TRBV7-9, the J call TRBJ1-6; D is uncertain. The CDR3 covers 15 residues. Trimming left V 1 base short and J 7 bases short, with 11 bases between. CDR1 and CDR2 (germline): SEHNR, FQNEAQ (reference sequence). CDR3 DNA sequence: TGTGCCAGCAGCTTAGATTTGGCAGTCAATTCACCCCTCCACTTT. Amino acid sequence: CASSLDLAVNSPLHF.

The rearrangement uses TRBV28 and TRBJ2-2, with 10 positions matching TRBD1. With V trimmed by 4 bases and J by 2 bases, 16 bases remained unmatched. Germline V gives CDR1 MDHEN, CDR2 SYDVKM. The CDR3 covers 20 residues. Written as DNA, the CDR3 is TGTGCCAGCAGTTCCAGGGGACAGGGGCGGCGGGAGTCCAACACCGGGGAGCTGTTTTTT. The encoded protein is CASSSRGQGRRESNTGELFF.

V gene TRBV5-1 combines with J gene TRBJ2-1; 14 nucleotides line up with TRBD2. Germline CDR1 reads SGHRS; CDR2 reads YFSETQ. CDR3 size: 17 residues. With 4 bases clipped from V and 0 bases from J, the junction kept 3 bases outside the gene matches. This CDR3 reads CASSGGTSGSSYNEQFF. CDR3 in DNA: TGCGCCAGCAGCGGGGGGACTAGCGGGAGCTCCTACAATGAGCAGTTCTTC.

The J gene is TRBJ2-5, the V gene TRBV5-1; 9 bases agree with TRBD2. J gave up 2 bases and V 0 bases, and 5 bases lay outside the gene matches. This CDR3 has 16 amino acids. CDR1 is SGHRS and CDR2 is YFSETQ in the germline V gene. In nucleotides, the CDR3 is TGCGCCAGCAGCTTGGAGGCTAGCGGGAAACAAGAGACCCAGTACTTC. Translated, it gives CASSLEASGKQETQYF.

The chain employs TRBV28 and TRBJ2-1, with a possible D match to TRBD2 (7 bases). V dropped 7 bases and J dropped 0 bases, with 13 bases sitting between them. Germline V gene sequence: CDR1 MDHEN, CDR2 SYDVKM. The CDR3 loop spans 15 amino acids. CDR3 coding DNA: TGTGCCAGCACTCTCGGGGGGCCCTCCTACAATGAGCAGTTCTTC. It is translated as CASTLGGPSYNEQFF.